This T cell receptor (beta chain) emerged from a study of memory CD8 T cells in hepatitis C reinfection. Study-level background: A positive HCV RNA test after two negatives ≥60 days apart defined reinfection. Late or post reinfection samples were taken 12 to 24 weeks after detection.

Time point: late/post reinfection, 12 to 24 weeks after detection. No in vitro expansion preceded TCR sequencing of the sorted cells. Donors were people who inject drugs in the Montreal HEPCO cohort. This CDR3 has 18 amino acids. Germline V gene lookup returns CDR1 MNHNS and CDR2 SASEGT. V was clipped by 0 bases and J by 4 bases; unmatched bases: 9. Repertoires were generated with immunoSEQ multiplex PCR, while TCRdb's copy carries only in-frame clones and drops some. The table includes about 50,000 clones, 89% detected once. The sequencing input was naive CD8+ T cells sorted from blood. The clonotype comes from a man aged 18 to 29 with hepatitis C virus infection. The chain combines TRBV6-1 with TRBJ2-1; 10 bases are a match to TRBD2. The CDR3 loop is CASSEASASGRIYNEQFF. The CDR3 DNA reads TGTGCCAGCAGTGAAGCCTCGGCTAGCGGGAGAATTTACAATGAGCAGTTCTTC.